Below, one TCR beta chain is given with its context. As originally analysed: Cell counts per sample came from amplifying reference gene primers. Clones were sequenced by immunoSEQ multiplex PCR, and TCRdb holds only the in-frame ones, with some missing. That table is the source of V, J and clone size, and D and trimming were worked out from the DNA. The table has some 400,000 clones, approximately 89% seen once. This CDR3 spans 14 amino acids. Germline V gene sequence: CDR1 MNHEY, CDR2 SVGAGI. Trimming removed 4 bases at V and 4 bases at J, with 14 bases between. In terms of age and location, participants ranged from roughly 18 to 90 years and lived in approximately 26 US areas. Clinical history as reported by participants underpinned cohort assignment. These data are taken from a study of blood T cell repertoires in COVID-19.

The V and J genes are TRBV6-5 and TRBJ2-7, with unresolved D. Sequenced: PBMCs or T cells enriched from blood (not recorded which). The clonotype comes from a woman in her 40s who had been exposed to COVID-19. The CDR3, as DNA: TGTGCCAGCAGTTCCCAGGCCGGTATTTACGAGCAGTACTTC. Translated, it gives CASSSQAGIYEQYF.